Listed below are T cell receptor beta chains from one sample, sequenced in a study of blood T cells in healthy people across ages. TCRdb reanalysed the 5' RACE reads using MiXCR and keeps one entry per CDR3 protein. The sample holds more than 700,000 distinct CDR3 sequences, 46% seen once. Sample: blood. These receptors were collected from a man aged 80 or over in good health. Both conserved end residues are part of each CDR3. The order of the fields is D gene, CDR3 length, clone size, V gene, J gene, CDR3 DNA, CDR3 protein. A D gene is named only where the DNA matches it firmly. Expanded clones get a size class; other rows say once, few or many, or leave the size out.

d_call: .
cdr3_length: 16
clone_size: .
v_call: TRBV7-8
j_call: TRBJ2-3
cdr3_nt: TGTGCCAGCAGCTTAGTGAACCCTAGCGCCTCAGATACGCAGTATTTT
cdr3_aa: CASSLVNPSASDTQYF

d_call: TRBD2
cdr3_length: 15
clone_size: .
v_call: TRBV11-1
j_call: TRBJ2-1
cdr3_nt: TGTGTCAGCAGCCGCGGACTAGCGGGGGACAATGAGCAGTTCTTC
cdr3_aa: CVSSRGLAGDNEQFF

d_call: .
cdr3_length: 15
clone_size: many
v_call: TRBV5-1
j_call: TRBJ2-7
cdr3_nt: TGCGCCAGCAGCTTTCAGGGTGCTAAGATTTACGAGCAGTACTTC
cdr3_aa: CASSFQGAKIYEQYF

d_call: TRBD1
cdr3_length: 14
clone_size: .
v_call: TRBV15
j_call: TRBJ1-1
cdr3_nt: TGTGCCACCATGAGGGGGACAGCATACACTGAAGCTTTCTTT
cdr3_aa: CATMRGTAYTEAFF

d_call: .
cdr3_length: 15
clone_size: .
v_call: TRBV2
j_call: TRBJ2-1
cdr3_nt: TGTGCCAGCAGTGAAGTCCGGGGAGGGGGAGAGACCCAGTTCTTC
cdr3_aa: CASSEVRGGGETQFF

d_call: .
cdr3_length: 14
clone_size: .
v_call: TRBV12-3/TRBV12-4
j_call: TRBJ1-1
cdr3_nt: TGTGCCAGCAGCGTGGCGGACCAAGTCACTGAAGCTTTCTTT
cdr3_aa: CASSVADQVTEAFF

d_call: .
cdr3_length: 17
clone_size: .
v_call: TRBV11-3
j_call: TRBJ1-5
cdr3_nt: TGTGCCAGCAGCTTAGGGGGGGGGGATAATAGTAATCAGCCCCAGCATTTT
cdr3_aa: CASSLGGGDNSNQPQHF

d_call: .
cdr3_length: 13
clone_size: .
v_call: TRBV14
j_call: TRBJ1-1
cdr3_nt: TGTGCCAGCAGCCTTACAGGGTTCCTTGCAGCTTTCTTT
cdr3_aa: CASSLTGFLAAFF

d_call: TRBD1
cdr3_length: 15
clone_size: few
v_call: TRBV5-6
j_call: TRBJ1-5
cdr3_nt: TGTGCCAGCAGCTTTGGGACAGGAGTCAATCAGCCCCAGCATTTT
cdr3_aa: CASSFGTGVNQPQHF

d_call: TRBD2
cdr3_length: 16
clone_size: once
v_call: TRBV2
j_call: TRBJ2-5
cdr3_nt: TGTGCCAGCAGTGAAGCGCGGACTAGCGGTAAAGAGACCCAGTACTTC
cdr3_aa: CASSEARTSGKETQYF

d_call: .
cdr3_length: 13
clone_size: .
v_call: TRBV12-3/TRBV12-4
j_call: TRBJ2-7
cdr3_nt: TGTGCCAGCAGTCTCGTTCGGAGGTGCGAGCAGTACTTC
cdr3_aa: CASSLVRRCEQYF

d_call: .
cdr3_length: 13
clone_size: few
v_call: TRBV11-2
j_call: TRBJ1-2
cdr3_nt: TGTGCCAGCAGCGTAGAGCGTGGCTATGGCTACACCTTC
cdr3_aa: CASSVERGYGYTF

d_call: .
cdr3_length: 12
clone_size: .
v_call: TRBV11-3
j_call: TRBJ2-1
cdr3_nt: TGTGCCAGCAGCTTAGGAACCGATGAGCAGTTCTTC
cdr3_aa: CASSLGTDEQFF

d_call: TRBD2
cdr3_length: 18
clone_size: .
v_call: TRBV4-1
j_call: TRBJ2-5
cdr3_nt: TGCGCCAGCAGCCAAGCTGCTAGCGGGGACACACTTCAAGAGACCCAGTACTTC
cdr3_aa: CASSQAASGDTLQETQYF

d_call: TRBD1
cdr3_length: 15
clone_size: few
v_call: TRBV5-6
j_call: TRBJ1-4
cdr3_nt: TGTGCCAGCAGCGTGGGGACAGGGATTAATGAAAAACTGTTTTTT
cdr3_aa: CASSVGTGINEKLFF

d_call: .
cdr3_length: 15
clone_size: .
v_call: TRBV7-9
j_call: TRBJ2-7
cdr3_nt: TGTGCCAGCAGTCATCTTTCGGGGGCGGATTACGAGCAGTACTTC
cdr3_aa: CASSHLSGADYEQYF

d_call: .
cdr3_length: 11
clone_size: .
v_call: TRBV29-1
j_call: TRBJ2-1
cdr3_nt: TGCAGCGCGGAGCAGGTCAATGAGCAGTTCTTC
cdr3_aa: CSAEQVNEQFF

d_call: .
cdr3_length: 17
clone_size: .
v_call: TRBV21-1
j_call: TRBJ1-5
cdr3_nt: TGTGCCAGCAGCAGGGGACCGGGACAGGGTGGTTGGAAGCCCCAGCATTTT
cdr3_aa: CASSRGPGQGGWKPQHF

d_call: .
cdr3_length: 14
clone_size: once
v_call: TRBV3-1
j_call: TRBJ1-2
cdr3_nt: TGTGCCAGCAGCCAACCGTTGACAAACTATGGCTACACCTTC
cdr3_aa: CASSQPLTNYGYTF

d_call: .
cdr3_length: 13
clone_size: .
v_call: TRBV12-3/TRBV12-4
j_call: TRBJ2-7
cdr3_nt: TGTGCCAGCACGGGGACCAGGGTCCACGAGCAGTACTTC
cdr3_aa: CASTGTRVHEQYF

d_call: TRBD2
cdr3_length: 16
clone_size: .
v_call: TRBV20-1
j_call: TRBJ2-7
cdr3_nt: TGCAGTGCGGGGACTAGCGGGGGGCCAAGCTCCTACGAGCAGTACTTC
cdr3_aa: CSAGTSGGPSSYEQYF

d_call: TRBD2
cdr3_length: 15
clone_size: .
v_call: TRBV20-1
j_call: TRBJ2-7
cdr3_nt: TGCAGTGCCCGCCCCCCCGGGACTAGCGGGAGCCCTCAGTACTTC
cdr3_aa: CSARPPGTSGSPQYF

d_call: .
cdr3_length: 14
clone_size: few
v_call: TRBV5-1
j_call: TRBJ2-7
cdr3_nt: TGCGCCAGCAGCTTGGGGCAGGGGCTCAACGAGCAGTACTTC
cdr3_aa: CASSLGQGLNEQYF

d_call: TRBD2
cdr3_length: 17
clone_size: .
v_call: TRBV15
j_call: TRBJ2-1
cdr3_nt: TGTGCCACCAGCAGAGATTATGGGGGGGAGGGGACGAATGAGCAGTTCTTC
cdr3_aa: CATSRDYGGEGTNEQFF